One TCR beta chain is described in this entry. This sample is part of a study of blood T cell repertoires in COVID-19. Study-level background: T cells, B-cell-depleted T cells, or PBMCs provided the cDNA or gDNA that served as material.

The assay was immunoSEQ multiplex PCR, and TCRdb's table has in-frame clones only and misses some. The repertoire consists of fewer than 200,000 clones, with around 85% occurring once and the leading ten covering 8.2%. CDR1 GTSNPN and CDR2 SVGIG come from the germline V gene (reference sequence). This CDR3 contains 15 residues. This sequence originates from a woman aged 60-75 years with acute or convalescent COVID-19. V and J are TRBV30 and TRBJ1-2; possible D gene TRBD1, 5 bases. The sample was peripheral blood. CDR3 coding DNA: TGTGCTGAAAACCGCCAGGGCCTGCTGGCAAGCTACTACACCTTC. The encoded protein is CAENRQGLLASYYTF.